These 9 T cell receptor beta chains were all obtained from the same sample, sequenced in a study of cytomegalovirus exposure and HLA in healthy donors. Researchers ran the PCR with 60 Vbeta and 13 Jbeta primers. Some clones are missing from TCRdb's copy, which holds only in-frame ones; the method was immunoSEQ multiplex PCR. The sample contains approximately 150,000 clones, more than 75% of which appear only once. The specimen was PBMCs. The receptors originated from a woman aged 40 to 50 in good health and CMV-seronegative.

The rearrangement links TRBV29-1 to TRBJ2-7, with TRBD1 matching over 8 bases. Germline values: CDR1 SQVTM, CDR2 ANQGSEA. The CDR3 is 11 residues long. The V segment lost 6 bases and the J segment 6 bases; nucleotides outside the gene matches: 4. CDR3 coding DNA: TGCAGCGTGTGGACAGGGATCGAGCAGTACTTC. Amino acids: CSVWTGIEQYF.

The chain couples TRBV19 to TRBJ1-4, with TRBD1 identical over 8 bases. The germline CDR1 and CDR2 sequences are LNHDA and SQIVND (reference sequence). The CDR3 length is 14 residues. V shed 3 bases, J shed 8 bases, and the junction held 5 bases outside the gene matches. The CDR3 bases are TGTGCCAGTAGTATCTCAGGGGGCGAAGAAAAACTGTTTTTT. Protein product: CASSISGGEEKLFF.

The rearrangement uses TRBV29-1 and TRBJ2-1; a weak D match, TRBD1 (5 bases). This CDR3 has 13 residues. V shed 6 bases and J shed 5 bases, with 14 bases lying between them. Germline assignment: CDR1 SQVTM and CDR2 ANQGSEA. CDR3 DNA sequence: TGCAGCGTCCAATCAGGGTGGGACAATGAGCAGTTCTTC. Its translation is CSVQSGWDNEQFF.

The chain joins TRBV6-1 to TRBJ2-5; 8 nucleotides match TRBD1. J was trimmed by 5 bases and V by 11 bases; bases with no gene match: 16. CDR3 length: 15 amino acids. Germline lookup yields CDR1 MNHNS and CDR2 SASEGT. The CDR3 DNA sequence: TGTGCCCATCGGACAGGGAAAGGGTTTCGGGAGACCCAGTACTTC. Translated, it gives CAHRTGKGFRETQYF.

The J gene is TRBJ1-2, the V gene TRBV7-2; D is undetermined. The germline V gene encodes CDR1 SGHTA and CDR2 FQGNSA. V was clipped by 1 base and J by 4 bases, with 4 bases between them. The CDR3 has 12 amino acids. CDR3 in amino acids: CASSLGLYGYTF. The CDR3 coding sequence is TGTGCCAGCAGCTTAGGACTCTATGGCTACACCTTC. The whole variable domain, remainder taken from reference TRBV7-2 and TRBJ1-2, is GAGVSQSPSNKVTEKGKDVELRCDPISGHTALYWYRQSLGQGLEFLIYFQGNSAPDKSGLPSDRFSAERTGGSVSTLTIQRTQQEDSAVYLCASSLGLYGYTFGSGTRLTVV.

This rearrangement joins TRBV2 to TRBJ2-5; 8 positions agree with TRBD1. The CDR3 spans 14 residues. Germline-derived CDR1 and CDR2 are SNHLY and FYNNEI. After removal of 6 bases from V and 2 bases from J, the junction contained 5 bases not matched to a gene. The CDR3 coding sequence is TGTGCCAGCAGGATTTACAGGGGGCAAGAGACCCAGTACTTC. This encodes CASRIYRGQETQYF. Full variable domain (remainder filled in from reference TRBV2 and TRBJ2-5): EPEVTQTPSHQVTQMGQEVILRCVPISNHLYFYWYRQILGQKVEFLVSFYNNEISEKSEIFDDQFSVERPDGSNFTLKIRSTKLEDSAMYFCASRIYRGQETQYFGPGTRLLVL.

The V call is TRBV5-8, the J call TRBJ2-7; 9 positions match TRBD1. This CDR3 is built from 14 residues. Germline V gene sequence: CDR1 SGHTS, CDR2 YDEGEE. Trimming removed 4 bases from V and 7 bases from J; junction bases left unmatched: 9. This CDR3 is CASSPGTGRREQYF. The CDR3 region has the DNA TGTGCCAGCAGCCCCGGGACAGGGCGTCGGGAGCAGTACTTC.

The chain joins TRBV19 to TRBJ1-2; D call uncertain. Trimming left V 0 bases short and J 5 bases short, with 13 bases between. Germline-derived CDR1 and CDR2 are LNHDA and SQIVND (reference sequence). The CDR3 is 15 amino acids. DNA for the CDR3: TGTGCCAGTAGTATAGATTTCCTCTGGGAGTATGGCTACACCTTC. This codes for CASSIDFLWEYGYTF.

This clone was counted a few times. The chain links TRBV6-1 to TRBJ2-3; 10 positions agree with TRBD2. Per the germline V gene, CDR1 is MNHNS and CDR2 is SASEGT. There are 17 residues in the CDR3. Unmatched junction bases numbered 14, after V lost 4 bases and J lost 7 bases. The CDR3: CASSVGSGGTRINTQYF. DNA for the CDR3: TGTGCCAGCAGTGTGGGTAGCGGGGGGACCCGTATAAATACGCAGTATTTT.